These 22 T cell receptor beta chains share one sample of origin, sequenced in a study of regulatory T cells in long-lasting Graves disease. Sample time point: newly diagnosed GD, antithyroid drugs for less than 3 months. The authors made the TCR library using RNA they extracted from PBMCs. Sequencing libraries for TCR beta were prepared with iRepertoire HTBI primers and Arm-PCR of CDR3 regions. TCRdb independently ran MiXCR on the multiplex PCR reads; one entry per CDR3 protein. The sample contains 520,000 or so distinct CDR3 sequences, 12% of which appear only once. These data were also filed under a second study, of T cells in Graves' hyperthyroidism and ophthalmopathy.

The sequencing here drew on peripheral blood mononuclear cells (PBMCs), taken at new diagnosis, from a patient treated with antithyroid drugs. The receptors originated from a woman younger than 45 with Graves disease.

This chain links TRBV7-2 with TRBJ1-5; D unresolved. The CDR3 has 13 amino acids. CDR1 and CDR2 from the germline V gene are SGHTA and FQGNSA. The V gene lost 1 base and the J gene lost 6 bases, with 7 bases spanning the gap. In DNA form, the CDR3 reads TGTGCCAGCAGCTTAGAAGTATTTCAGCCCCAGCATTTT. Protein sequence: CASSLEVFQPQHF.

This clonotype was found a few times. The chain has TRBV4-3 and TRBJ2-1; D uncertain. Germline V gene lookup returns CDR1 LGHNA and CDR2 YSLEER. V lost 1 base to trimming and J lost 9 bases, with 13 bases between them. CDR3 length equals 14 residues. CDR3: CASSQAGGFGEQFF. The CDR3 DNA follows: TGCGCCAGCAGCCAAGCTGGTGGTTTTGGTGAGCAGTTCTTC.

This chain joins TRBV20-1 and TRBJ2-3; weak D call: TRBD1 (6 bases). CDR1 DFQATT and CDR2 SNEGSKA come from the germline V gene (reference sequence). CDR3 length: 16 residues. The V end lost 0 bases, the J end lost 0 bases, and 13 bases lay between the germline ends. The CDR3 DNA sequence: TGCAGTGCTAGAGAACCCACAGGGCGTAGCACAGATACGCAGTATTTT. It is translated as CSAREPTGRSTDTQYF.

This clonotype has at least ten counts. V usage is TRBV20-1 and J usage is TRBJ2-7; tentatively, D is TRBD1 (6 bases). V was clipped by 4 bases and J by 7 bases, with 17 bases between them. The germline V gene has CDR1 DFQATT and CDR2 SNEGSKA (reference sequence). The CDR3 is made up of 13 amino acids. DNA of the CDR3: TGCAGTGCTAACCATGACCGAGGGGGAGAGCAGTACTTC. It codes for CSANHDRGGEQYF.

This clonotype was seen at least ten times. Here the CDR3 DNA reads TGTGCCAGTAGACGTCCCGGGACAGGGAACACTGAAGCTTTCTTT. Its protein product is CASRRPGTGNTEAFF. This chain uses TRBV19 with TRBJ1-1; TRBD1 aligns across 8 bases. With 6 bases clipped from V and 1 base from J, the junction kept 7 bases outside the gene matches. Germline V gene data show CDR1 as LNHDA and CDR2 as SQIVND (reference sequence). The CDR3 spans 15 residues.

Concerning this clonotype itself: A read error is possible here, since a much larger clone lies one base away. This chain joins TRBV29-1 and TRBJ2-7, with a weak D call TRBD2 (5 bases). The CDR3 is 13 amino acids. Germline assignment: CDR1 SQVTM and CDR2 ANQGSEA. The CDR3 protein is CSVERAGSYGQYF. In DNA, the CDR3 is TGCAGCGTTGAAAGGGCGGGCTCCTACGGGCAGTACTTC.

This clonotype was seen at least ten times. The chain combines TRBV19 with TRBJ1-1; the D gene is possibly TRBD1 (5 bases). This CDR3 region has 16 residues. Germline V gene sequence: CDR1 LNHDA, CDR2 SQIVND (reference sequence). Trimming took 8 bases from V and 3 from J, leaving 22 bases between them. DNA for the CDR3: TGTGCCAGTGCCGCCCCCCGATCAGGGACGGACACTGAAGCTTTCTTT. This encodes CASAAPRSGTDTEAFF.

This clonotype was observed a handful of times. The rearrangement joins TRBV5-1 to TRBJ2-1; D is possibly TRBD1 (6 bases). Germline V gene data show CDR1 as SGHRS and CDR2 as YFSETQ. The ends were cut back, 3 bases at V and 1 base at J, with 11 bases in the middle. The CDR3 is 15 residues long. Written as DNA, the CDR3 is TGCGCCAGCAGCTACCAAGGGACATCCTACAATGAGCAGTTCTTC. Protein sequence: CASSYQGTSYNEQFF. Variable domain in full (rest from reference TRBV5-1 and TRBJ2-1): KAGVTQTPRYLIKTRGQQVTLSCSPISGHRSVSWYQQTPGQGLQFLFEYFSETQRNKGNFPGRFSGRQFSNSRSEMNVSTLELGDSALYLCASSYQGTSYNEQFFGPGTRLTVL.

This clonotype occurred many times. The chain uses TRBV28 and TRBJ2-6, with 7 bases aligning to TRBD2. This CDR3 contains 15 residues. Trimming took 5 bases from V and 0 from J; bases not matched to a gene: 1. The germline CDR1 and CDR2 sequences are MDHEN and SYDVKM. CDR3 DNA: TGTGCCAGCAGTGGGGGGGGCTCTGGGGCCAACGTCCTGACTTTC. As protein: CASSGGGSGANVLTF. The whole variable domain, filled in from reference TRBV28 and TRBJ2-6, reads DVKVTQSSRYLVKRTGEKVFLECVQDMDHENMFWYRQDPGLGLRLIYFSYDVKMKEKGDIPEGYSVSREKKERFSLILESASTNQTSMYLCASSGGGSGANVLTFGAGSRLTVL.

This clonotype was seen a handful of times. This chain joins TRBV7-2 and TRBJ2-7; perhaps TRBD1 as D (6 bases). Per germline, CDR1 SGHTA and CDR2 FQGNSA. CDR3 length: 14 amino acids. V was cut by 3 bases and J by 12 bases, with 21 bases left in between. The CDR3 region is CASSFKQGVFPPYF. Here the CDR3 DNA reads TGTGCCAGCAGCTTTAAACAGGGAGTTTTTCCACCGTACTTC.

Ten or more counts support this clonotype. The chain employs TRBV7-9 and TRBJ2-5; TRBD2 aligns across 9 bases. Germline V gene lookup returns CDR1 SEHNR and CDR2 FQNEAQ (reference sequence). The ends lost 1 base at V and 5 bases at J; junction bases unmatched: 11. CDR3 length: 17 amino acids. CDR3 protein: CASSLGAMREGRETQYF. Here the CDR3 DNA reads TGTGCCAGCAGCTTAGGAGCGATGCGGGAGGGCCGGGAGACCCAGTACTTC.

This clonotype was observed at least ten times. V gene TRBV18 combines with J gene TRBJ1-4; D remains unclear. The CDR3 contains 13 residues. From germline, CDR1 is KGHSH and CDR2 LQKENI. The germline V and J ends were trimmed by 0 bases and 14 bases, with 13 bases remaining between them. The CDR3 protein is CASSPPNEGRLFF. The DNA of the CDR3 is TGTGCCAGCTCACCACCTAACGAAGGGCGGCTGTTTTTT. Filled out from reference TRBV18 and TRBJ1-4, the complete variable domain reads NAGVMQNPRHLVRRRGQEARLRCSPMKGHSHVYWYRQLPEEGLKFMVYLQKENIIDESGMPKERFSAEFPKEGPSILRIQQVVRGDSAAYFCASSPPNEGRLFFGSGTQLSVL.

CDR3 nucleotide sequence: TGCAGTGCTAGAGTAACTAGCGGGAGGAGGGAGGAGCAGTTCTTC. Protein sequence: CSARVTSGRREEQFF. This sequence joins TRBV20-1 and TRBJ2-1, with 12 bases lining up with TRBD2. The CDR3 is 15 amino acids. Germline V gives CDR1 DFQATT, CDR2 SNEGSKA (reference sequence). J lost 10 bases, V lost 1 base, and 8 bases had no gene match.

In its sample, this clonotype was seen a few times. J is TRBJ2-5 and V is TRBV20-1, with 8 nucleotides matching TRBD2. This CDR3 spans 11 amino acids. Germline V gene lookup returns CDR1 DFQATT and CDR2 SNEGSKA (reference sequence). V dropped 2 bases and J dropped 10; count of bases not matched to a gene: 3. The CDR3 protein is CSARSLAGQYF. In DNA, the CDR3 is TGCAGTGCTAGAAGTCTAGCGGGCCAGTACTTC.

The sample holds many counts of this clonotype. The genes are TRBV3-1 and TRBJ1-1; D is unclear. The CDR3 consists of 14 residues. In germline, CDR1 is LGHDT, CDR2 YNNKEL (reference sequence). The ends were cut back, 3 bases at V and 2 bases at J, with 10 bases in the middle. The CDR3 region has the DNA TGTGCCAGCAGCCATTGGGCCGTAAACACTGAAGCTTTCTTT. Its protein product is CASSHWAVNTEAFF.

This clonotype was counted at least ten times. This chain connects TRBV29-1 to TRBJ1-4; D is unclear. Germline V lookup: CDR1 SQVTM, CDR2 ANQGSEA. The CDR3 runs to 11 residues. Trimming removed 4 bases at V and 8 bases at J, with 8 bases between. The CDR3: CSVANGEKLFF. CDR3 in DNA: TGCAGCGTTGCTAATGGGGAAAAACTGTTTTTT.

This clonotype was seen repeatedly, ten times or more. The rearrangement joins TRBV20-1 to TRBJ2-1; 13 positions match TRBD2. Trimming removed 3 bases from V and 4 bases from J; junction bases left unmatched: 6. The CDR3 runs to 16 residues. CDR1 and CDR2 from the germline V gene are DFQATT and SNEGSKA (reference sequence). The CDR3 protein is CSASPTSGRVYNEQFF. In DNA, the CDR3 is TGCAGTGCTAGCCCTACTAGCGGGAGGGTTTACAATGAGCAGTTCTTC.

The sample holds a few counts of this clonotype. A clone one base away is much larger, so this may be a read error. This chain's CDR3 is CASSDAAGRGTQYF. CDR3 coding DNA: TGTGCCAGCAGTGATGCGGCAGGGCGAGGTACGCAGTATTTT. The chain is built from TRBV2 and TRBJ2-3, with D maybe TRBD1 (5 bases). Germline V gives CDR1 SNHLY, CDR2 FYNNEI. With 3 bases removed from V and 8 bases from J, the gap between germline ends came to 15 bases. The CDR3 is 14 amino acids.

The chain couples TRBV6-5 to TRBJ1-6; no definite D call. The ends were cut back, 2 bases at V and 6 bases at J, with 8 bases in the middle. Per the germline V gene, CDR1 is MNHEY and CDR2 is SVGAGI. The CDR3 sequence is 14 residues long. The CDR3 reads CASSYQGLNSPLHF. The CDR3 nucleotides are TGTGCCAGCAGTTACCAAGGACTTAATTCACCCCTCCACTTT.

This clonotype turned up a few times. A much larger clone lies a single base off, so this may be a read error. V usage is TRBV20-1 and J usage is TRBJ2-1; TRBD2 matches at 8 bases. The V gene end was trimmed by 5 bases and the J gene end by 7 bases; junction bases not matched to a gene: 13. The CDR3 is 15 residues long. Germline values: CDR1 DFQATT, CDR2 SNEGSKA (reference sequence). The CDR3 spells CSAPRTSRSENEQFF. The CDR3 DNA reads as TGCAGTGCTCCCCGGACTAGCAGGAGTGAGAATGAGCAGTTCTTC.

There are many counts of this clonotype. This chain joins TRBV3-1 and TRBJ1-6; TRBD1 is a possible D gene (5 bases). The germline V gene has CDR1 LGHDT and CDR2 YNNKEL (reference sequence). V lost 1 base, J lost 7 bases, and 11 bases lay in between. The CDR3 totals 15 residues. The CDR3 bases are TGTGCCAGCAGCCAAGTAGGGGTACGGAATTCACCCCTCCACTTT. As protein: CASSQVGVRNSPLHF. Based on the CDR3 plus reference TRBV3-1 and TRBJ1-6, the full variable domain is DTAVSQTPKYLVTQMGNDKSIKCEQNLGHDTMYWYKQDSKKFLKIMFSYNNKELIINETVPNRFSPKSPDKAHLNLHINSLELGDSAVYFCASSQVGVRNSPLHFGNGTRLTVT.

V and J are TRBV9 and TRBJ2-2; a possible D gene is TRBD2 (6 bases). Between the trimmed V and J ends, which lost 1 base and 3 bases, there was a span of 16 bases. The germline V gene has CDR1 SGDLS and CDR2 YYNGEE. This CDR3 is built from 17 residues. Here the CDR3 reads CASSVLGTQSHTGELFF. CDR3 DNA: TGTGCCAGCAGCGTACTCGGGACTCAAAGCCACACCGGGGAGCTGTTTTTT.